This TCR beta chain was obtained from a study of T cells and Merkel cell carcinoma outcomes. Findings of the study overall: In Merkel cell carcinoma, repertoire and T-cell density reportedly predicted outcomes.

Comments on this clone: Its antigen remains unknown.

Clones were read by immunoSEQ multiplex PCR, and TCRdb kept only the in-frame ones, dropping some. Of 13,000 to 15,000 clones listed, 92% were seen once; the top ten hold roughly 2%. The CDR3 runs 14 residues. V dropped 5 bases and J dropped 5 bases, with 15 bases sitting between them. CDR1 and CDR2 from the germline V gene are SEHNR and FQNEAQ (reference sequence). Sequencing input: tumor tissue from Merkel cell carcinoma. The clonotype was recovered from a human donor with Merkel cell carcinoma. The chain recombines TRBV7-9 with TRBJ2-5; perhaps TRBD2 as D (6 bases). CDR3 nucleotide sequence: TGTGCCAGCAGCCTTATCCCTGGGAGGGAGACCCAGTACTTC. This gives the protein CASSLIPGRETQYF.